These T cell receptor beta chains were read from a single sample in a study of T cell changes during pregnancy in multiple sclerosis. Here immunoSEQ multiplex PCR was the method, and the copy in TCRdb shows in-frame clones only, minus some. The table has fewer than 50,000 clones, 90% to 95% seen once. The specimen comprised CD8+ T cells from peripheral blood mononuclear cells, sampled in the third trimester of pregnancy. These receptors came from a female donor with multiple sclerosis, enrolled in a pregnancy study. Each CDR3 is given with its conserved first and last residue. D genes are given only for firm matches.

>.|TRBV7-6|TRBJ2-7
CASSPGVGIPDSYEQYF
TGTGCCAGCAGCCCAGGGGTGGGCATCCCGGACTCCTACGAGCAGTACTTC
>.|TRBV7-7|TRBJ2-7
CASSLLGAGSEQYF
TGTGCTAGCAGCTTACTAGGGGCCGGGAGCGAGCAGTACTTC
>.|TRBV9|TRBJ2-5
CASSVSGLQETQYF
TGTGCCAGCAGCGTGTCGGGGTTACAAGAGACCCAGTACTTC
>.|TRBV9|TRBJ2-2
CASSVSGTGELFF
TGTGCCAGCAGCGTGAGCGGAACCGGGGAGCTGTTTTTT
>.|TRBV5-1|TRBJ2-2
CASRYTGELFF
TGCGCCAGCAGATATACCGGGGAGCTGTTTTTT
>TRBD1|TRBV15|TRBJ1-5
CATSEGASNQPQHF
TGTGCCACCAGCGAGGGGGCGAGCAATCAGCCCCAGCATTTT
>TRBD2|TRBV11-1|TRBJ2-7
CASSIAGALYEQYF
TGTGCCAGCAGCATAGCGGGAGCCCTCTACGAGCAGTACTTC
>TRBD1|TRBV5-6|TRBJ2-7
CASSHGTGSEQYF
TGTGCCAGCAGCCATGGGACAGGGTCCGAGCAGTACTTC
>.|TRBV7-9|TRBJ1-1
CASSLVWESNTEAFF
TGTGCCAGCAGCTTAGTCTGGGAGTCAAACACTGAAGCTTTCTTT
>.|TRBV25-1|TRBJ2-6
CASIGEGVSGANVLTF
TGTGCCAGCATCGGCGAAGGAGTTTCCGGGGCCAACGTCCTGACTTTC